These 12 T cell receptor beta chains originate from one sample sequenced in a study of OX40 agonist ivuxolimab in advanced cancers. Profiled with immunoSEQ multiplex PCR; TCRdb holds only in-frame clones, not every one. This table has some 42,000 clones, 82% appearing once. Sequencing used CD4+ or CD8+ T cells sorted from blood, obtained in a trial of the OX40 agonist ivuxolimab. The source is an adult with an advanced solid tumor such as melanoma, head and neck, liver or kidney cancer.

The V gene is TRBV7-9, the J gene TRBJ1-1; 7 bases line up with TRBD1. The CDR3 has 14 amino acids. CDR1 and CDR2 (germline): SEHNR, FQNEAQ (reference sequence). The J segment lost 0 bases and the V segment lost 4 bases, leaving 2 bases of the junction unmatched. The CDR3 nucleotides are TGTGCCAGCAGCTGGCAGGGGGTGAACACTGAAGCTTTCTTT. Its translation is CASSWQGVNTEAFF.

The rearrangement joins TRBV7-8 to TRBJ2-7, with 14 positions matching TRBD2. V lost 5 bases, J lost 12 bases, and 3 bases stayed unmatched. CDR1 is SGHVS and CDR2 is FQNEAQ in the germline V gene. The CDR3 consists of 12 residues. The CDR3 is CASSRLAGGLYF. For the CDR3, the DNA is TGTGCCAGCAGCCGACTAGCGGGAGGGCTGTACTTC.

The rearrangement uses TRBV28 and TRBJ1-1; D not certain. Germline V gene sequence: CDR1 MDHEN, CDR2 SYDVKM. The CDR3 totals 12 residues. V was trimmed by 6 bases and J by 5 bases, leaving 10 bases between them. The CDR3 bases are TGTGCCAGCAGCCAGTGGATTACTGAAGCTTTCTTT. Translation gives CASSQWITEAFF.

The chain combines TRBV27 with TRBJ1-5; D perhaps matches TRBD1 (6 bases). The CDR3 consists of 15 residues. Germline V gene sequence: CDR1 MNHEY, CDR2 SMNVEV (reference sequence). V was trimmed by 7 bases and J by 4 bases, leaving 17 bases between them. CDR3 bases: TGTGCCAGCAAAGGGAGGGGGGGTCCGAATCAGCCCCAGCATTTT. It specifies CASKGRGGPNQPQHF.

This clone appeared once. The rearrangement uses TRBV7-9 and TRBJ2-1; 8 bases are a match to TRBD2. The J segment lost 8 bases and the V segment lost 6 bases, leaving 18 bases of the junction unmatched. This CDR3 has 17 residues. Germline CDR1 and CDR2: SEHNR and FQNEAQ (reference sequence). The CDR3 nucleotides are TGTGCCAGCAGTGAAGGGGGAAGCGGGGGCTATTCGGATGAGCAGTTCTTC. Its translation is CASSEGGSGGYSDEQFF.

The chain links TRBV18 to TRBJ2-7; D might be TRBD1 (5 bases). Germline V gene sequence: CDR1 KGHSH, CDR2 LQKENI. The CDR3 loop spans 16 amino acids. V was cut by 5 bases and J by 3 bases, with 20 bases left in between. CDR3 region: CASSGSDITPIYEQYF. The CDR3 coding sequence is TGTGCCAGCTCAGGATCGGACATTACACCGATCTACGAGCAGTACTTC.

The chain uses TRBV27 and TRBJ2-1; 10 bases line up with TRBD1. V lost 3 bases to trimming and J lost 2 bases; unmatched junction nucleotides: 4. In germline, CDR1 is MNHEY, CDR2 SMNVEV (reference sequence). CDR3 size: 16 residues. The chain's CDR3 is CASSLGTGVTYNEQFF. In DNA form, the CDR3 reads TGTGCCAGCAGTTTGGGGACAGGGGTCACCTACAATGAGCAGTTCTTC.

A few counts support this clone. This chain connects TRBV27 to TRBJ2-2; D is undetermined. The germline V gene encodes CDR1 MNHEY and CDR2 SMNVEV (reference sequence). The CDR3 is 11 residues long. The ends were cut back, 4 bases at V and 3 bases at J, with 0 bases in the middle. CDR3 loop: CASSYTGELFF. The DNA of the CDR3 is TGTGCCAGCAGTTACACCGGGGAGCTGTTTTTT.

The chain couples TRBV4-3 to TRBJ2-7; D unresolved. The CDR3 is 14 residues long. Germline values: CDR1 LGHNA, CDR2 YSLEER. V lost 0 bases and J 7 bases, leaving 13 bases between the germline ends. Here the CDR3 DNA reads TGCGCCAGCAGCCAAGAGGCCCCTACGGTAGAGCAGTACTTC. Amino acids: CASSQEAPTVEQYF.

The V gene is TRBV7-9, the J gene TRBJ1-2, with 8 positions matching TRBD1. This CDR3 has 14 amino acids. Germline values: CDR1 SEHNR, CDR2 FQNEAQ (reference sequence). V gave up 1 base and J gave up 6 bases; unmatched junction bases: 4. CDR3 in DNA: TGTGCCAGCAGCTTAGGACAGGGGATCCATGGCTACACCTTC. Translated: CASSLGQGIHGYTF.

V is TRBV7-2 and J is TRBJ2-5; TRBD1 matches at 8 bases. The J segment lost 5 bases and the V segment lost 5 bases, leaving 4 bases of the junction unmatched. The CDR3 sequence is 13 residues long. The V gene's germline CDR1 is SGHTA and CDR2 FQGNSA. The CDR3 region is CASSQNRGETQYF. The CDR3 nucleotides are TGTGCCAGCAGCCAAAACAGGGGGGAGACCCAGTACTTC.

The chain uses TRBV25-1 and TRBJ1-1, with D uncertain. The germline V gene has CDR1 MGHDK and CDR2 SYGVNS. V dropped 0 bases and J dropped 1 base, with 3 bases sitting between them. The CDR3 sequence is 13 residues long. CDR3 protein: CASSEYGNTEAFF. The CDR3 DNA is TGTGCCAGCAGTGAATATGGGAACACTGAAGCTTTCTTT.